The present T cell receptor (beta chain) was sequenced within a study of T cell responses to AZD1222 COVID-19 vaccine. A word on this clone: Its antigen is not identified.

Some clones are missing from TCRdb's copy, which holds only in-frame ones; the method was immunoSEQ multiplex PCR. The sample shows 110,000 to 150,000 clones, 70% to 90% of them seen only once. Trimming stripped 9 bases from V and 7 bases from J, with 13 bases between. CDR1 and CDR2 (germline): MNHNY, SVGAGI (reference sequence). The CDR3 is made up of 13 amino acids. Study-level results: Reports indicate that nearly half of spike-specific TCRs are directed at unmutated variant regions. White British people made up most donors, females outnumbered males, and clonal diversity was possibly underestimated. Repertoire samples came only from after the peak T cell response. Spike-specific TCR depth and breadth grew after two AZD1222 doses.

The chain is built from TRBV6-6 and TRBJ1-6, with no clear D. The specimen was peripheral blood, collected on day 0 of AZD1222 vaccination. The receptor comes from an adult in good health. The CDR3 region is CASGAVGNSPLHF. For the CDR3, the DNA is TGTGCCAGTGGAGCGGTTGGGAATTCACCCCTCCACTTT.